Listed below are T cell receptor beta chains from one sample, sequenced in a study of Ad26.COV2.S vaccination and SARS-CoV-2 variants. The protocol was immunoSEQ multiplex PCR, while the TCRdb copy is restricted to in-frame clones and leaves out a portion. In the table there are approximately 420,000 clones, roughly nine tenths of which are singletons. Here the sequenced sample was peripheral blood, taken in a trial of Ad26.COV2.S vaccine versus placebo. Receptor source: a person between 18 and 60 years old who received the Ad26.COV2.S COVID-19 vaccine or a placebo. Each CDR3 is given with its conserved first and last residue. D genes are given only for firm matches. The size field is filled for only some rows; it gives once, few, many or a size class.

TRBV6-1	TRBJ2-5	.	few	TGTGCCAGCAGTGACGTAGAGACCCAGTACTTC	CASSDVETQYF
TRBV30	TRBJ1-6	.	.	TGTGCCTGGAGTCCCGGGCGTTTGGGACTTCTGGATTCACCCCTCCACTTT	CAWSPGRLGLLDSPLHF
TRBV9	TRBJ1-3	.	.	TGTGCCAGCAGCGTAGGCCAGGTGAACTCTGGAAACACCATATATTTT	CASSVGQVNSGNTIYF
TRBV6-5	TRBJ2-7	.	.	TGTGCCAGCAGTTTGACAGTGCCTGAGCACGAGCAGTACTTC	CASSLTVPEHEQYF
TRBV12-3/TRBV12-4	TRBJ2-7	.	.	TGTGCCAGCAGCCGTGACAGCTCCTACGAGCAGTACTTC	CASSRDSSYEQYF
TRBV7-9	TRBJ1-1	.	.	TGTGCCAGCAGCTGGGACGGAAACACTGAAGCTTTCTTT	CASSWDGNTEAFF
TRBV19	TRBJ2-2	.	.	TGTGCCAGTAGTATCCAAGGGGGGGCCGGGGAGCTGTTTTTT	CASSIQGGAGELFF
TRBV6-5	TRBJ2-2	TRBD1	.	TGTGCCAGCAGTCAGGGACAGGGGGCCGGCGGGGAGCTGTTTTTT	CASSQGQGAGGELFF
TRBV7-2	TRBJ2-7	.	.	TGTGCCAGCAGCTTCGGGGGAAATGCCTACGAGCAGTACTTC	CASSFGGNAYEQYF
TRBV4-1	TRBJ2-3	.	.	TGCGCCAGCAGCCAAGATGGGGCCCGAGCAGATACGCAGTATTTT	CASSQDGARADTQYF
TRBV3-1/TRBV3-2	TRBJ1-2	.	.	TGTGCCAGCAGCCAAGATATCCAGGACCATTATGGCTACACCTTC	CASSQDIQDHYGYTF
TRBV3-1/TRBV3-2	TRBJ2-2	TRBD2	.	TGTGCCAGCAGCCTTAGCGGGGGATTGACCACCGGGGAGCTGTTTTTT	CASSLSGGLTTGELFF
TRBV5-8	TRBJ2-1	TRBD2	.	TGTGCCAGCAGCTTCTATCTAGCGGGCTACTCCTACAATGAGCAGTTCTTC	CASSFYLAGYSYNEQFF
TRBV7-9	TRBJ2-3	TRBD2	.	TGTGCCAGCAGCTTATATGGCGGGGGGGCCTTATTTGATACGCAGTATTTT	CASSLYGGGALFDTQYF
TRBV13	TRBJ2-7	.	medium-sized	.	CASSLVAEGTPYF
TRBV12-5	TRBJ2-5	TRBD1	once	TGTGCTAGTGGTTCTGGACAGGGCGAGACCCAGTACTTC	CASGSGQGETQYF
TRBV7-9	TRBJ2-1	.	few	TGTGCCAGCAGCTTATTACAGAACAACAATGAGCAGTTCTTC	CASSLLQNNNEQFF
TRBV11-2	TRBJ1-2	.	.	TGTGCCAGCAGCTTGTCCACGGGGGGCAGCTATGGCTACACCTTC	CASSLSTGGSYGYTF
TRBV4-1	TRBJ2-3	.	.	TGCGCCAGCAGCCGTTTGGGGACCCAAAGGGATACGCAGTATTTT	CASSRLGTQRDTQYF
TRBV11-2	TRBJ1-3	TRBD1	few	TGTGCCAGCGCGTCGAACAGGGGGGACACCATATATTTT	CASASNRGDTIYF
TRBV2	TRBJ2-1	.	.	TGTGCCACCCAGGGAGGCAATGAGCAGTTCTTC	CATQGGNEQFF
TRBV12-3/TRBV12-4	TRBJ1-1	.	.	TGTGCCAGCAGGGGTACAGGGAGGACTGAAGCTTTCTTT	CASRGTGRTEAFF
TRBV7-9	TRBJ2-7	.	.	TGTGCCAGCAGCAAAAAGGGGGAACCAACCTACGAGCAGTACTTC	CASSKKGEPTYEQYF
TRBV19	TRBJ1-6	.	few	TGTGCCAGTAGTATAGCCCCGGGTGGAAATTCACCCCTCCACTTT	CASSIAPGGNSPLHF
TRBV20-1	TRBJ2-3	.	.	TGCAGTGCTAGTCGCCGGGACTCTAACACAGATACGCAGTATTTT	CSASRRDSNTDTQYF